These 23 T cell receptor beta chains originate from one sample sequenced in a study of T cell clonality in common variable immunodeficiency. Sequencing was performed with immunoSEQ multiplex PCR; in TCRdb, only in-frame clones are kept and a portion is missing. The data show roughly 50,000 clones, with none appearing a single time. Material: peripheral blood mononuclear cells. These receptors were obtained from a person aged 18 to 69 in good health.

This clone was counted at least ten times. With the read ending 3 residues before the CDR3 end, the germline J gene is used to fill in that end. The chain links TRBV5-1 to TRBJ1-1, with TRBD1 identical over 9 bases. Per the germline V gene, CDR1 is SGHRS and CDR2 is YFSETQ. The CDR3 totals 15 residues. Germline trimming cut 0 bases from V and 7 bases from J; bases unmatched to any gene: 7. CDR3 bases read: TGCGCCAGCAGCTTGGATAGGGGACAGGGCGATGAA. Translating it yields CASSLDRGQGDE. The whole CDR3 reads CASSLDRGQGDEAFF.

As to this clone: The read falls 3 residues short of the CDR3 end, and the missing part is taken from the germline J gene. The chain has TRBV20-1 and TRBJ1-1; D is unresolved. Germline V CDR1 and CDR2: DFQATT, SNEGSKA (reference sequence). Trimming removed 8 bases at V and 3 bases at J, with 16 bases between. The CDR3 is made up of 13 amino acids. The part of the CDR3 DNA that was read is TGCAGTTTAGTATACGGGGTGGACACTGAA. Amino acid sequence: CSLVYGVDTE. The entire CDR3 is CSLVYGVDTEAFF.

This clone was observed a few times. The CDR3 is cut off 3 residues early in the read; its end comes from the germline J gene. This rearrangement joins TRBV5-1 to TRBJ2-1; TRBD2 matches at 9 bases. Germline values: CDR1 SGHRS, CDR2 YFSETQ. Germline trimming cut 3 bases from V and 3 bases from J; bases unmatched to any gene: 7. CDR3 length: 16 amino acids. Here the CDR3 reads CASSSTASGNYNEQFF. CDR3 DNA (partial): TGCGCCAGCAGCTCAACCGCTAGCGGGAACTACAATGAG.

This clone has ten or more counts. The sequenced CDR3 bases are TGTGCCAGCAGCCATCTGGGGGGTGAG. This codes for CASSHLGGE. The entire CDR3 protein reads CASSHLGGEQFF. The chain employs TRBV7-3 and TRBJ2-1, with D perhaps TRBD2 (6 bases). The read falls 3 residues short of the CDR3 end, and the missing part is taken from the germline J gene. V was shortened by 5 bases and J by 9 bases, with 11 bases between the two germline ends. There are 12 residues in the CDR3. Germline V CDR1 and CDR2: SGHTA, FQGTGA.

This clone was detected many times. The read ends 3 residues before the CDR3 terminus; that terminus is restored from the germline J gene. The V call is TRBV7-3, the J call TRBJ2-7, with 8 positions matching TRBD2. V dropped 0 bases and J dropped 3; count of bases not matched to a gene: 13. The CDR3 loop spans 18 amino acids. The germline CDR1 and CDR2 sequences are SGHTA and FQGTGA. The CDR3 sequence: CASSLTLNPSGPFYEQYF. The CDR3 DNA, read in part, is TGTGCCAGCAGCTTAACGTTAAACCCTAGCGGGCCCTTCTACGAG.

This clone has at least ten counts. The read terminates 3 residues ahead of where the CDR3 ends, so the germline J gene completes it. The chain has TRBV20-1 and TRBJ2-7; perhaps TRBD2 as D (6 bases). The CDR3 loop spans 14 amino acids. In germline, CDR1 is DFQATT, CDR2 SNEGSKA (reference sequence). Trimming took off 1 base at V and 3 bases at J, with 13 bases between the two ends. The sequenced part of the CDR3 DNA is TGCAGTGCTAGAGCCCCGGGACTTCGCTACGAG. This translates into CSARAPGLRYE. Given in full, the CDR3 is CSARAPGLRYEQYF.

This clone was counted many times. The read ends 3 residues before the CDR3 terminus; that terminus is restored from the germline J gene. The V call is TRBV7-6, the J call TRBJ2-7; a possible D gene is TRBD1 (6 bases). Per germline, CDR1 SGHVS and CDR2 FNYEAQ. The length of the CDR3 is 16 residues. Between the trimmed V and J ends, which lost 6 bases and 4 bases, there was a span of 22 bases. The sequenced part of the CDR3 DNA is TGTGCCAGCAGTTCGTATGGATCGGCAGGGGCGTACGAG. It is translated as CASSSYGSAGAYE. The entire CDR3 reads CASSSYGSAGAYEQYF.

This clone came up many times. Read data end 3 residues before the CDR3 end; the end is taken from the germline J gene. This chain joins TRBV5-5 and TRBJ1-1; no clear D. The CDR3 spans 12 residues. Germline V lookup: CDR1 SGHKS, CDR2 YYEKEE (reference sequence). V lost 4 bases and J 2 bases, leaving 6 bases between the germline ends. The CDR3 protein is CASSPVNTEAFF. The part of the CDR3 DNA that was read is TGTGCCAGCAGCCCGGTTAACACTGAA.

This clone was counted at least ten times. The part of the CDR3 DNA that was read is TGCAGTGCTAGGGTTTACCTGAGGACTGAA. It specifies CSARVYLRTE. Given in full, the CDR3 is CSARVYLRTEAFF. The chain is built from TRBV20-1 and TRBJ1-1; D ambiguous. The read ends 3 residues before the CDR3 terminus; that terminus is restored from the germline J gene. V was cut by 3 bases and J by 5 bases, with 13 bases left in between. Germline CDR1 and CDR2: DFQATT and SNEGSKA (reference sequence). The CDR3 is 13 amino acids.

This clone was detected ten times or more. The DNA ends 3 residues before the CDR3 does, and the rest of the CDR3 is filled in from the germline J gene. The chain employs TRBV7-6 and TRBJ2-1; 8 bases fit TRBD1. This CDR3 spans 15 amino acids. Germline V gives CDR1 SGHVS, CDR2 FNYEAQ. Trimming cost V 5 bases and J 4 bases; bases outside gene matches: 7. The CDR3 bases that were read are TGTGCCAGCAGCCTCGGACAGGGTAGATACAATGAG. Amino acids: CASSLGQGRYNE. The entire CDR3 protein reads CASSLGQGRYNEQFF.

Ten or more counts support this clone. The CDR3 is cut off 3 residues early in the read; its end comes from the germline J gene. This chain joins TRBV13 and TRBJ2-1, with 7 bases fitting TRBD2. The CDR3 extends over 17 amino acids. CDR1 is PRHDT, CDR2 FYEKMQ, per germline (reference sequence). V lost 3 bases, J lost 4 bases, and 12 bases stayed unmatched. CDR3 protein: CASSLASGLQLYNEQFF. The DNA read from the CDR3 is TGTGCCAGCAGCTTGGCTAGCGGACTCCAGCTTTACAATGAG.

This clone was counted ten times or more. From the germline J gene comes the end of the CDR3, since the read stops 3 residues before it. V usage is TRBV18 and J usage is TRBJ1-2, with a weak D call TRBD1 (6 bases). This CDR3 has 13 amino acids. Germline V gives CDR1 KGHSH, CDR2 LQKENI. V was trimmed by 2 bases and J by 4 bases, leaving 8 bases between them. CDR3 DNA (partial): TGTGCCAGCTCACCAGACAGGACCTATGGC. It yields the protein CASSPDRTYG. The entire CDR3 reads CASSPDRTYGYTF.

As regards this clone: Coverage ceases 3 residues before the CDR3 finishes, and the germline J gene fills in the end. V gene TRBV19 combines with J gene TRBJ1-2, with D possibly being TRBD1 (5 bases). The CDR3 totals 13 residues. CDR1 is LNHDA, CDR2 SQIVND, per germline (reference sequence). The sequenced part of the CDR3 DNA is TGTGCCAGTAGTCAGGGAATCTACAATGAC. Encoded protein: CASSQGIYND. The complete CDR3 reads CASSQGIYNDYTF.

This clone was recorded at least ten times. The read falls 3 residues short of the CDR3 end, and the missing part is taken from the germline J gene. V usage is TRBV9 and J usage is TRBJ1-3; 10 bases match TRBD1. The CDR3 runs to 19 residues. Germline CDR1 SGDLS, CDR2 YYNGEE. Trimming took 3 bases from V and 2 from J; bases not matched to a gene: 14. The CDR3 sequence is CASSASGTGQGRPGNTIYF. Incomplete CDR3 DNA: TGTGCCAGCAGCGCCAGTGGCACGGGACAGGGGAGGCCTGGAAACACC.

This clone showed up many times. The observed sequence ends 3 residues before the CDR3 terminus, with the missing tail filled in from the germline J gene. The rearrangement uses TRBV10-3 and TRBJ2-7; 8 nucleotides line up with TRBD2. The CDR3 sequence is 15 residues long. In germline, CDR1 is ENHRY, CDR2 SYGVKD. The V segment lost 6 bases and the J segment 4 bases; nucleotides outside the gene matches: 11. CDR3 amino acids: CAIRPGSGTTYEQYF. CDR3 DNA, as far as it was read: TGTGCCATCAGGCCTGGTAGCGGGACTACTTACGAG.

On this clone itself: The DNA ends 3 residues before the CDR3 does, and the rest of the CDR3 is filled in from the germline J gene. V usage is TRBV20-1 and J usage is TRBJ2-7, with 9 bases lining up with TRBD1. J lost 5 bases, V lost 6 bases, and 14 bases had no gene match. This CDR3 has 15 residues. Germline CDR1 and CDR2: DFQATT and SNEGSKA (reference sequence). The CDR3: CSAPFWGQGGDEQYF. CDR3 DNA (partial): TGCAGTGCCCCCTTTTGGGGACAGGGAGGCGACGAG.

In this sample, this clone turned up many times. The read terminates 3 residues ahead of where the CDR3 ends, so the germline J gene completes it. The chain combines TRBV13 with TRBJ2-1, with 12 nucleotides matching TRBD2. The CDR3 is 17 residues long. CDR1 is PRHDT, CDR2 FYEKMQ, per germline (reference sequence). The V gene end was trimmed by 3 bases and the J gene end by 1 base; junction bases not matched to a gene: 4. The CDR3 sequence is CASSLTSGSYSYNEQFF. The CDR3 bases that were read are TGTGCCAGCAGCTTGACTAGCGGGAGTTATTCCTACAATGAG.

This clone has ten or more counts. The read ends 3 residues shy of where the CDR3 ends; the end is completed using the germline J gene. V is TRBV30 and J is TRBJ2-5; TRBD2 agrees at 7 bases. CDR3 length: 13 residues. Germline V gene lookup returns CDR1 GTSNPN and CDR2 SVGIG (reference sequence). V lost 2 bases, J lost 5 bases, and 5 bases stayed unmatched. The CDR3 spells CAWSLAAWETQYF. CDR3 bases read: TGTGCCTGGAGTCTAGCGGCTTGGGAGACC.

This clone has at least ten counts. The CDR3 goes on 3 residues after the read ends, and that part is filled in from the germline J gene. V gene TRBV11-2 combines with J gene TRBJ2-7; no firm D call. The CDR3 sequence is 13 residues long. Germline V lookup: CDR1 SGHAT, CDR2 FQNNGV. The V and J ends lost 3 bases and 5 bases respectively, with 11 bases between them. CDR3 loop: CASSLGRFNEQYF. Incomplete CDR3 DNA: TGTGCCAGCAGCTTGGGCAGGTTCAACGAG.

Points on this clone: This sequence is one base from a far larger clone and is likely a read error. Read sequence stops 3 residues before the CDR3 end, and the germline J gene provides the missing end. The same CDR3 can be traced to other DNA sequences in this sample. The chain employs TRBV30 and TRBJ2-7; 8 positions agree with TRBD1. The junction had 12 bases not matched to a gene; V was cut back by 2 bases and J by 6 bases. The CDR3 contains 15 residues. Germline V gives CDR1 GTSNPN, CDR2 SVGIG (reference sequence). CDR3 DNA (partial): TGTGCCTGGAGTCCCCAGGGGGCGCTAGGGAGCGAG. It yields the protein CAWSPQGALGSE. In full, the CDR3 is CAWSPQGALGSEQYF.

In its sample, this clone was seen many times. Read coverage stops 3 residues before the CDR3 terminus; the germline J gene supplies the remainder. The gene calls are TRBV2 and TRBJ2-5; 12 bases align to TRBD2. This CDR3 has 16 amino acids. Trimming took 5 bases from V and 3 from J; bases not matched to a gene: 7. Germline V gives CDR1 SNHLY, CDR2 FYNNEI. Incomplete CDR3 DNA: TGTGCCAGCAGTAAATTCAGACTAGCGGGAGAAGAGACC. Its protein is CASSKFRLAGEET. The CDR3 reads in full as CASSKFRLAGEETQYF. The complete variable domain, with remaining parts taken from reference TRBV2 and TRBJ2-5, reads EPEVTQTPSHQVTQMGQEVILRCVPISNHLYFYWYRQILGQKVEFLVSFYNNEISEKSEIFDDQFSVERPDGSNFTLKIRSTKLEDSAMYFCASSKFRLAGEETQYFGPGTRLLVL.

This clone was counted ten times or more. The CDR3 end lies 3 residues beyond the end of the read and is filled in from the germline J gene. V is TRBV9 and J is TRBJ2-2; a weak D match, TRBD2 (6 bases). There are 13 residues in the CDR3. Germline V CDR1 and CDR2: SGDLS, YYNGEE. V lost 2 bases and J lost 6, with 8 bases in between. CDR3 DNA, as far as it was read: TGTGCCAGCAGCGTTGGGGGGTCCGGGGAG. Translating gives CASSVGGSGE. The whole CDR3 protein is CASSVGGSGELFF.

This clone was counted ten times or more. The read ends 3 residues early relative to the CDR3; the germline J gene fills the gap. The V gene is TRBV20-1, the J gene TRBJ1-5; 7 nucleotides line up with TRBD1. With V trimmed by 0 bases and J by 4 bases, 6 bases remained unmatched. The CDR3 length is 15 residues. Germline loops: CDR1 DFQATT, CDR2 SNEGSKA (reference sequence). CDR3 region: CSARDPRQGNQPQHF. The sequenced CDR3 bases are TGCAGTGCTAGAGATCCGAGACAGGGAAATCAGCCC.